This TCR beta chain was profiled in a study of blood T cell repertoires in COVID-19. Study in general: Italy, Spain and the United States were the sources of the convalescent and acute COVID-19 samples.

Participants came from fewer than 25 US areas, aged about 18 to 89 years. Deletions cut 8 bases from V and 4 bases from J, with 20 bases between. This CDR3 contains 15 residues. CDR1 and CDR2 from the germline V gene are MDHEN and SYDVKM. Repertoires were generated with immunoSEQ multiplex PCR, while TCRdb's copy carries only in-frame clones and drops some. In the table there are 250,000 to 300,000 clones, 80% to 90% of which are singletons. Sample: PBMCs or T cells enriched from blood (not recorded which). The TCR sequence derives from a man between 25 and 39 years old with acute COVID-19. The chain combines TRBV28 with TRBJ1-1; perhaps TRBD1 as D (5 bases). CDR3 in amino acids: CASGPGRGGGTEAFF. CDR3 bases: TGTGCCAGCGGTCCGGGAAGGGGAGGAGGCACTGAAGCTTTCTTT.